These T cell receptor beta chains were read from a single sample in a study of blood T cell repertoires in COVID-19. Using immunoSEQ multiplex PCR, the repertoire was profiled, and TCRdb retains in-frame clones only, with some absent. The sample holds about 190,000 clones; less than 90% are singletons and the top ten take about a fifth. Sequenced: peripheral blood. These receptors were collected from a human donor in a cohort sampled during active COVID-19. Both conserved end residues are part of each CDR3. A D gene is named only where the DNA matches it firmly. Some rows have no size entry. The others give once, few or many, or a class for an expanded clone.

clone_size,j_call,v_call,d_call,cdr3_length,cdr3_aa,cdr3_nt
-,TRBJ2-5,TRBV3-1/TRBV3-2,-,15,CASSLQGATWETQYF,TGTGCCAGCAGTCTCCAAGGGGCCACTTGGGAGACCCAGTACTTC
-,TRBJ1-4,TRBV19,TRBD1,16,CASSAPGQGGNEKLFF,TGTGCCAGTAGTGCGCCGGGACAGGGCGGCAATGAAAAACTGTTTTTT
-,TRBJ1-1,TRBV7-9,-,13,CATRGGGNTEAFF,TGTGCCACCCGGGGGGGAGGGAACACTGAAGCTTTCTTT
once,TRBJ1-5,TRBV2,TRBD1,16,CASSEARTGSGQPQHF,TGTGCCAGCAGTGAAGCCCGGACAGGGAGCGGTCAGCCCCAGCATTTT
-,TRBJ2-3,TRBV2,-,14,CASSVGRLRDTQYF,TGTGCCAGCAGTGTCGGCAGGCTGAGAGATACGCAGTATTTT
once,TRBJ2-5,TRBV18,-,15,CASSPQLQGGETQYF,TGTGCCAGCTCACCGCAACTACAGGGAGGGGAGACCCAGTACTTC
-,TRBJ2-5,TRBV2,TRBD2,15,CASTWTSGNEETQYF,TGTGCCAGCACTTGGACTAGCGGGAACGAAGAGACCCAGTACTTC
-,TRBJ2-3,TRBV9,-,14,CASSVPRELDTQYF,TGTGCCAGCAGCGTCCCCCGGGAGCTTGATACGCAGTATTTT
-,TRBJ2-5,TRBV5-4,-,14,CASSLAQMEETQYF,TGTGCCAGCAGCTTGGCACAAATGGAAGAGACCCAGTACTTC
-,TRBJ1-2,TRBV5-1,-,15,CASSLALRVGYGYTF,TGCGCCAGCAGCTTGGCCTTGCGGGTCGGCTATGGCTACACCTTC
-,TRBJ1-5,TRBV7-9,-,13,CASSRDSFQPQHF,TGTGCCAGCAGCCGCGACTCTTTTCAGCCCCAGCATTTT
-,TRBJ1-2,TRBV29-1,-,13,CSVGAGPDYGYTF,TGCAGCGTTGGAGCAGGGCCTGACTATGGCTACACCTTC
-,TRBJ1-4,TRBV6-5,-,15,CASTARRNLGGKLFF,TGTGCCAGCACGGCTCGAAGGAATTTGGGAGGAAAACTGTTTTTT
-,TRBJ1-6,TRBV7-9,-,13,CASSLDSNSPLHF,TGTGCCAGCAGTTTAGACTCAAATTCACCCCTCCACTTT
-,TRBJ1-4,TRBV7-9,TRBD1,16,CASSRTGGATNEKLFF,TGTGCCAGCAGCCGGACAGGGGGCGCAACTAATGAAAAACTGTTTTTT
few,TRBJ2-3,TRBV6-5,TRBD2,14,CASLRTSGTDTQYF,TGTGCCAGCCTACGGACTAGCGGGACAGATACGCAGTATTTT
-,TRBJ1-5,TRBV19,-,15,CASSWQGSFGQPQHF,TGTGCCAGTAGTTGGCAGGGATCGTTTGGACAGCCCCAGCATTTT
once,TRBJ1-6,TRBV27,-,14,CASSSSRGNSPLHF,TGTGCCAGCAGTTCTTCCAGGGGTAATTCACCCCTCCACTTT
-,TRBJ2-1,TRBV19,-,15,CASSISLDSYNEQFF,TGTGCCAGTAGTATTTCTTTAGACTCCTACAATGAGCAGTTCTTC
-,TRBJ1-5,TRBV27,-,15,CASSPTYPQGQPQHF,TGTGCCAGCAGTCCTACCTATCCCCAGGGTCAGCCCCAGCATTTT
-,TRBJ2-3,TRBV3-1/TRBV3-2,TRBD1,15,CASSPNPGTGDTQYF,TGTGCCAGCAGCCCTAATCCCGGGACAGGGGATACGCAGTATTTT
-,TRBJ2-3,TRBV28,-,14,CASSLVRGTDTQYF,TGTGCCAGCAGTTTAGTCCGGGGCACAGATACGCAGTATTTT
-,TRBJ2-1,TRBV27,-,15,CASSLSLDPGGIQFF,TGTGCCAGCAGTTTATCCCTAGACCCGGGCGGGATTCAGTTCTTC
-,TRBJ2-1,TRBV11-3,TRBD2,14,CASSGLAGVSEQFF,TGTGCCAGCAGCGGACTAGCGGGAGTTTCGGAGCAGTTCTTC
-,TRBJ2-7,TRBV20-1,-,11,CSADTGSGQYF,TGCAGTGCTGATACAGGGTCGGGGCAGTACTTC
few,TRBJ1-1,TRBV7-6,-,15,CASSGGDAGGTEAFF,TGTGCCAGCAGCGGCGGGGACGCCGGAGGTACTGAAGCTTTCTTT
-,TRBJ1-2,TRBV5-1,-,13,CASSLGTFYGYTF,TGCGCCAGCAGCTTGGGGACTTTCTATGGCTACACCTTC
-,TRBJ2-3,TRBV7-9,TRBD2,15,CASSLTSGSTDTQYF,TGTGCCAGCAGCTTAACTAGCGGAAGCACAGATACGCAGTATTTT
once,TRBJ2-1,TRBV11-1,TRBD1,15,CASSLGDRGENEQFF,TGTGCCAGCAGCTTAGGGGACAGGGGGGAGAATGAGCAGTTCTTC
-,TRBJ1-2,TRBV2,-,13,CASQTGVLYGYTF,TGTGCCAGCCAGACAGGAGTTCTCTATGGCTACACCTTC
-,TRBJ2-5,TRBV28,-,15,CASSLRPGIPETQYF,TGTGCCAGCAGTTTACGGCCGGGAATACCAGAGACCCAGTACTTC
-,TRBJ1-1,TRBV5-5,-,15,CASSDQVRTNTEAFF,TGTGCCAGCAGTGACCAGGTGCGGACTAACACTGAAGCTTTCTTT
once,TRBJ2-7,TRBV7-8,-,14,CASSLGTVLYEQYF,TGTGCCAGCAGCTTAGGGACAGTCCTCTACGAGCAGTACTTC
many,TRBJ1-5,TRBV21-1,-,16,CASSKGRDRRNQPQHF,TGTGCCAGCAGCAAAGGTCGTGACAGGCGGAATCAGCCCCAGCATTTT
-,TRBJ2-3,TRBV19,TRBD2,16,CASRAGTSGFPDTQYF,TGTGCCAGTAGGGCCGGGACTAGCGGGTTCCCAGATACGCAGTATTTT